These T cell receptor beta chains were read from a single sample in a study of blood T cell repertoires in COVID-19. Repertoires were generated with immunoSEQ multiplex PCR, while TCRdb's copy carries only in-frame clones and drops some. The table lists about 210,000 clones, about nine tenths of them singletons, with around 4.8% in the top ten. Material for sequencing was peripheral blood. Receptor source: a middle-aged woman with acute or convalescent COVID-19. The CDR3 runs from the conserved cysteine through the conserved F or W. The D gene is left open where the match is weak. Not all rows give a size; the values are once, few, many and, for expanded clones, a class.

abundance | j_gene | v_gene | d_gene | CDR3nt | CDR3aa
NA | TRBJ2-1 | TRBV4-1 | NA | TGCGCCAGCAGCCAAACCGACACGTACAATGAGCAGTTCTTC | CASSQTDTYNEQFF
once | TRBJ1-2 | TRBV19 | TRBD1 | TGTGCCAGTAGTATCTCAGTAAGGGGGCGCGTCTATGGCTACACCTTC | CASSISVRGRVYGYTF
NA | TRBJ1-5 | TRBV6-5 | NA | TGTGCCAGCAGTATTCACAGGAGTAATCAGCCCCAGCATTTT | CASSIHRSNQPQHF
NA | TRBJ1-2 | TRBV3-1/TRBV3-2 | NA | TGTGCCAGCAGCCAAGAGGGGAGCTATGGCTACACCTTC | CASSQEGSYGYTF
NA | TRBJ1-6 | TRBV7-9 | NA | TGTGCCAGCAGCTTAGCGGGAGGGTCCTATAATTCACCCCTCCACTTT | CASSLAGGSYNSPLHF
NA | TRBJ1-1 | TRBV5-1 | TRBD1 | TGCGCCAGCAGCGATGGACAGGGGGCACGGAACACTGAAGCTTTCTTT | CASSDGQGARNTEAFF
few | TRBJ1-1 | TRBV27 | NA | TGTGCCAGCAGGCGGGGTAACACTGAAGCTTTCTTT | CASRRGNTEAFF
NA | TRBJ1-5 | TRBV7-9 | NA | TGTGCCAGCAGCTTAGGACAGGCCGGACAGCCCCAGCATTTT | CASSLGQAGQPQHF
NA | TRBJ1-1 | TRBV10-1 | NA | TGCGCCAGCAGTGACGGGGGGCTTATGGACACTGAAGCTTTCTTT | CASSDGGLMDTEAFF
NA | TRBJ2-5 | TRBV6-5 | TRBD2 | TGTGCCAGCAGTTATCGGGGGGACTACCAAGAGACCCAGTACTTC | CASSYRGDYQETQYF
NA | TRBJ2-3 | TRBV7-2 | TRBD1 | TGTGCCAGCAGCTTAGCCCCTCAGGGGGCAGATACGCAGTATTTT | CASSLAPQGADTQYF
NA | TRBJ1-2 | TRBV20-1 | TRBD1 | TGCAGTCCTACAGGGGAAGGCTACACCTTC | CSPTGEGYTF
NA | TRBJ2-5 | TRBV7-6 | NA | TGTGCCAGCAGCTTAGGACCCGGGAGCTACCCAGAGACCCAGTACTTC | CASSLGPGSYPETQYF
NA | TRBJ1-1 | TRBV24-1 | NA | TGTGCCACCAGCGGACGGGGGAACACTGAAGCTTTCTTT | CATSGRGNTEAFF
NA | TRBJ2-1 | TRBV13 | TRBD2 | TGTGCCAGCAGCATCCCGGGAGGGGGATTCTATGAGCAGTTCTTC | CASSIPGGGFYEQFF
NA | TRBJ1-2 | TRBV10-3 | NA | TGTGCCGCCAGGACCGGGGAAGGCGGCTATGGCTACACCTTC | CAARTGEGGYGYTF
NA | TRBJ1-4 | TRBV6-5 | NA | TGTGCCAGCAGCCCGACCCCGGGAGCAGAAAAACTGTTTTTT | CASSPTPGAEKLFF
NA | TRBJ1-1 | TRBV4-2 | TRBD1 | TGTGCCAGCACGTCCGGGACAGCCCACACTGAAGCTTTCTTT | CASTSGTAHTEAFF
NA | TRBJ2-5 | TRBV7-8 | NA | TGTGCCAGCAGCTTCCCCCAGGACTCGTGGGAGACCCAGTACTTC | CASSFPQDSWETQYF
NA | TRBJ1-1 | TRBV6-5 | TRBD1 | TGTGCCAGCAGGGGACAGCCTAACACTGAAGCTTTCTTT | CASRGQPNTEAFF
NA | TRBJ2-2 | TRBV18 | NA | TGTGCCAGCTCACCTAAAGGACTCGCGAACACCGGGGAGCTGTTTTTT | CASSPKGLANTGELFF
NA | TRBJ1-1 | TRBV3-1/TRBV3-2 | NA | TGTGCCAGCAGCCAAGGGGGAGTGACTGAAGCTTTCTTT | CASSQGGVTEAFF
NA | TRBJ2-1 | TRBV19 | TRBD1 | TGTGCCAGTAGTCCCGGGACAGGGGGCTACAATGAGCAGTTCTTC | CASSPGTGGYNEQFF
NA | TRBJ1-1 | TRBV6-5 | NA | TGTGCCAGCAGATCGTCAGGGGCAGTTATAGCTTTCTTT | CASRSSGAVIAFF
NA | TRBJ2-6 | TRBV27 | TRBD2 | TGTGCCAGCAGTTTACTAGCGGGGTCCCCTTGGGCCAACGTCCTGACTTTC | CASSLLAGSPWANVLTF
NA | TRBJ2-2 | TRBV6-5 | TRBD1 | TGTGCCAGCAGTTACGGGACAGAGGGCACCGGGGAGCTGTTTTTT | CASSYGTEGTGELFF
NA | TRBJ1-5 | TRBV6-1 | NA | TGTGCCAGCAGTGAAGGAAGAGGGCCTTATAGCAATCAGCCCCAGCATTTT | CASSEGRGPYSNQPQHF